The rows below give T cell receptor beta chains drawn from one sample of a study of T-cell memory formation after mild COVID-19. TCRdb reprocessed the 5' RACE reads with MiXCR, giving one entry per CDR3 protein. The table has a few hundred thousand distinct CDR3 sequences, 8.5% to 9.5% seen once; the top ten hold more than 20%. The sample consisted of PBMCs or a T cell subset sorted from them (not recorded which). These receptors were collected from a man between 18 and 35 years old who had mild COVID-19 (a few samples of this study predate the infection). Cell type and time point are not known. Each CDR3 is given with its conserved first and last residue. D genes are given only for firm matches. Clone sizes are given selectively: once, few, many, or a class where the clone is expanded.

D | J | V | length | size | CDR3
- | TRBJ2-5 | TRBV9 | 13 | - | CASSVRAEETQYF
TRBD1 | TRBJ1-1 | TRBV7-2 | 17 | many | CASSLAGQGGENTEAFF
- | TRBJ2-5 | TRBV9 | 14 | medium-sized | CASSVANSQETQYF
TRBD1 | TRBJ2-7 | TRBV28 | 14 | many | CASSRRDRGYEQYF
- | TRBJ1-1 | TRBV28 | 8 | few | CASDRGFF
TRBD2 | TRBJ2-7 | TRBV10-3 | 16 | few | CAISESDSSGDYEQYF
TRBD2 | TRBJ2-3 | TRBV4-3 | 15 | few | CASSAASGVADTQYF
TRBD1 | TRBJ1-2 | TRBV18 | 14 | - | CASSRTTGAEGYTF
- | TRBJ2-1 | TRBV5-1 | 13 | few | CASSLTAYNEQFF
TRBD1 | TRBJ1-4 | TRBV20-1 | 15 | few | CSAETGGSTNEKLFF
- | TRBJ1-1 | TRBV7-9 | 14 | - | CASSPGTQNTEAFF
TRBD2 | TRBJ2-1 | TRBV7-7 | 18 | few | CASPPGGTSGGRDNEQFF
- | TRBJ1-1 | TRBV20-1 | 16 | few | CSARELGAGGDLWAFF
- | TRBJ2-3 | TRBV7-2 | 13 | few | CASSLELAATQYF
- | TRBJ1-2 | TRBV5-8 | 14 | - | CASSRFNGVYGYTF
- | TRBJ1-1 | TRBV4-3 | 13 | few | CASSQESDTEAFF
- | TRBJ1-4 | TRBV20-1 | 13 | - | CSAVRQTNEKLFF
TRBD1 | TRBJ2-6 | TRBV5-1 | 17 | - | CASSARGLTEGANVLTF
- | TRBJ2-5 | TRBV5-6 | 13 | many | CASSLGLGQTQYF
TRBD2 | TRBJ2-3 | TRBV18 | 15 | - | CASSPLAGETDTQYF
TRBD1 | TRBJ1-2 | TRBV5-1 | 15 | few | CASSLGGQGADGYTF
TRBD1 | TRBJ1-1 | TRBV5-1 | 15 | many | CASSTGQGSVTEAFF
TRBD1 | TRBJ2-3 | TRBV5-8 | 14 | - | CAMEEGANQDTQYF
- | TRBJ2-5 | TRBV11-1 | 14 | - | CASSLVVGSETQYF
- | TRBJ1-5 | TRBV27 | 13 | few | CASSYGWDQPQHF
TRBD2 | TRBJ2-1 | TRBV7-2 | 15 | few | CASSLGGSFYNEQFF
TRBD1 | TRBJ2-7 | TRBV11-2 | 15 | few | CASSSGQGRIYEQYF
TRBD1 | TRBJ1-2 | TRBV18 | 14 | - | CASSPAEGAYGYTF
TRBD1 | TRBJ2-7 | TRBV6-1 | 15 | few | CASSAHGTGPYEQYF
- | TRBJ1-1 | TRBV30 | 15 | few | CAWSSGGGMNTEAFF
TRBD2 | TRBJ2-3 | TRBV11-2 | 16 | - | CASSLVPAGGLNTQYF